A selection of T cell receptor beta chains follows, all from one sample in a study of T cells after yellow fever vaccination. Each CDR3 protein gets one entry after TCRdb re-called the 5' RACE reads with MiXCR. The sample shows 500,000 to 650,000 distinct CDR3 sequences, 17% of them seen only once. The sample was PBMCs, taken more than 4 days after the first yellow fever vaccination. These receptors were collected from a man aged 18-30 years who received the YFV17D yellow fever vaccine. Both conserved end residues are part of each CDR3. D genes are given only for firm matches.

CDR3aa,d_gene,j_gene,v_gene
CASSPGHSADTQYF,.,TRBJ2-3,TRBV6-2/TRBV6-3
CASNRRGSGGTYEQYF,TRBD1,TRBJ2-7,TRBV6-2/TRBV6-3
CASSLAHEQFF,.,TRBJ2-1,TRBV12-3/TRBV12-4
CASSQVYQLYGYTF,.,TRBJ1-2,TRBV4-3
CASSLGSARENTIYF,.,TRBJ1-3,TRBV5-1
CAIRAGTGIYEQYF,TRBD1,TRBJ2-7,TRBV10-3
CASSHLAGGPSNEQFF,TRBD2,TRBJ2-1,TRBV3-1
CASSQDRRGTEQFF,.,TRBJ2-1,TRBV4-2
CAISEPGREQFF,.,TRBJ2-1,TRBV10-3
CASSSPRGLANEKLFF,TRBD1,TRBJ1-4,TRBV7-9
CASSPFGQARSETQYF,TRBD1,TRBJ2-5,TRBV7-9
CSSEGQGWQPQHF,.,TRBJ1-5,TRBV20-1
CSASPLGELFF,.,TRBJ2-2,TRBV20-1
CASRQGEGYTF,.,TRBJ1-2,TRBV28
CSARTSRGGLSSYNSPLHF,.,TRBJ1-6,TRBV20-1
CASSLARLPDGGYTF,.,TRBJ1-2,TRBV7-2
CASSLQDYQPQHF,.,TRBJ1-5,TRBV7-2
CAISGGSGQGTSPLHF,TRBD1,TRBJ1-6,TRBV10-3
CSASRSSGANVLTF,.,TRBJ2-6,TRBV20-1
CASSAQGTEAFF,.,TRBJ1-1,TRBV12-3/TRBV12-4
CASSLSGGSLYGYTF,.,TRBJ1-2,TRBV7-2
CARSTRQGAQPQHF,TRBD1,TRBJ1-5,TRBV19
CASIKTDTNYGYTF,.,TRBJ1-2,TRBV7-9
CAFKIYRFQGVLFTGELFF,.,TRBJ2-2,TRBV3-1
CSVGGGDRATDTQYF,.,TRBJ2-3,TRBV29-1
CASSLDSSGNTEAFF,.,TRBJ1-1,TRBV11-3
CASGDIEGPGNTIYF,.,TRBJ1-3,TRBV6-2/TRBV6-3
CASGQGAGTGELFF,TRBD1,TRBJ2-2,TRBV12-3/TRBV12-4
CASSPSGGTTDTQYF,TRBD2,TRBJ2-3,TRBV18
CASSLRRATDTQYF,.,TRBJ2-3,TRBV4-3
CASSQRTDNSPLHF,.,TRBJ1-6,TRBV3-1
CASSPQVWDRGGYTF,TRBD1,TRBJ1-2,TRBV7-6
CASSGPRGGQETQYF,TRBD2,TRBJ2-5,TRBV28
CASSRARGGARNEQFF,TRBD2,TRBJ2-1,TRBV4-1
CASSDRVGYGYTF,TRBD1,TRBJ1-2,TRBV6-2/TRBV6-3
CSARPDRVWTYEQYF,TRBD1,TRBJ2-7,TRBV20-1
CASSFLAGEYQETQYF,TRBD2,TRBJ2-5,TRBV12-3/TRBV12-4
CSARGIQGAEGTEAFF,TRBD1,TRBJ1-1,TRBV20-1
CSARLAGGTGELFF,TRBD2,TRBJ2-2,TRBV20-1
CSATGTYGYTF,.,TRBJ1-2,TRBV20-1
CASSFGPGQGEPQHF,TRBD1,TRBJ1-5,TRBV12-3/TRBV12-4
CASSPVEAGGFNGELFF,TRBD2,TRBJ2-2,TRBV7-9
CASSFRENEKLFF,.,TRBJ1-4,TRBV11-1
CASSPSPQGNTEAFF,.,TRBJ1-1,TRBV18
CASSLGQRKNQPQHF,TRBD1,TRBJ1-5,TRBV7-8
CASRRLQGNTEAFF,.,TRBJ1-1,TRBV5-5
CAIRGQGWHTEAFF,.,TRBJ1-1,TRBV10-3
CASGEWQLGTDTQYF,.,TRBJ2-3,TRBV10-3
CASSLLSTELISGELFF,.,TRBJ2-2,TRBV7-9
CASSLRSPQPQHF,.,TRBJ1-5,TRBV7-9
CASSSERAGLNTEAFF,.,TRBJ1-1,TRBV7-9
CASSPNDSPGDGYTF,.,TRBJ1-2,TRBV12-3/TRBV12-4
CASSMDRLDGYTF,TRBD1,TRBJ1-2,TRBV7-2
CASSQFPNTEAFF,.,TRBJ1-1,TRBV14
CASSLTGFTGELFF,.,TRBJ2-2,TRBV5-1
CASRSTGAQYF,.,TRBJ2-7,TRBV6-6
CASRIDRGYRQPQHF,TRBD1,TRBJ1-5,TRBV28
CASRGAETQYF,.,TRBJ2-5,TRBV5-1
CASSLLLARGTDTQYF,.,TRBJ2-3,TRBV7-9
CASSLGFPTGTDTQYF,.,TRBJ2-3,TRBV5-1